A single sample is the source of the 23 T cell receptor beta chains below, sequenced in a study of shared clonotypes between healthy human individuals. The method was immunoSEQ multiplex PCR; TCRdb's version includes in-frame clones alone and lacks a portion of them. The sample shows 1 million to 1.3 million clones, around 78% of them seen only once. Sequencing was performed on memory CD4+ T cells from PBMCs. Subset defined: CD45RA-negative fraction. All receptors come from a man aged 18 to 29 in good health. Some clones in this sample may be carry-over from other donors' samples.

This chain connects TRBV14 to TRBJ2-3, with 10 bases aligning to TRBD2. The CDR3 has 16 residues. V shed 0 bases and J 5 bases; nucleotides not matched to a gene: 5. Per germline, CDR1 SGHDN and CDR2 FVKESK. The CDR3 spells CASSQDGASGRDTQYF. CDR3 sequence (DNA): TGTGCCAGCAGCCAAGATGGGGCTAGCGGGAGAGATACGCAGTATTTT.

This rearrangement joins TRBV7-6 to TRBJ2-7; the D is unclear. CDR1 SGHVS and CDR2 FNYEAQ come from the germline V gene. The V end was cut by 2 bases, the J end by 6 bases, with 8 bases between. There are 12 residues in the CDR3. The CDR3 sequence is CASSLTTGEQYF. DNA for the CDR3: TGTGCCAGCAGCTTAACAACTGGCGAGCAGTACTTC.

Regarding this clone: A single base is all that separates this from a far larger clone, so a read error is likely. J is TRBJ2-3 and V is TRBV6-6, with D possibly called TRBD1 or TRBD2 (5 bases each). The CDR3 consists of 14 residues. Germline V gives CDR1 MNHNY, CDR2 SVGAGI (reference sequence). The CDR3 nucleotides read TGTGCCACTCAAAGCTACATGCAGGGAGATACGCGGTATTTT. Its translation is CATQSYMQGDTRYF.

The V call is TRBV7-9, the J call TRBJ2-4, with a possible D match to TRBD1 (5 bases). The CDR3 runs to 13 residues. Trimming cost V 3 bases and J 6 bases, with 9 bases left between them. Germline V CDR1 and CDR2: SEHNR, FQNEAQ (reference sequence). CDR3 region: CASSFPDINIQYF. The CDR3 DNA is TGTGCCAGCAGCTTCCCGGACATAAACATTCAGTACTTC.

The chain has TRBV5-1 and TRBJ1-3; D ambiguous. Germline-derived CDR1 and CDR2 are SGHRS and YFSETQ. The CDR3 has 13 residues. V dropped 3 bases and J dropped 2 bases, with 6 bases sitting between them. CDR3 bases: TGCGCCAGCAGCTCGAGCGCTGGAAACACCATATATTTT. It yields the protein CASSSSAGNTIYF.

This rearrangement joins TRBV19 to TRBJ1-4, with D uncertain. Trimming took off 5 bases at V and 8 bases at J, with 18 bases between the two ends. Germline V lookup: CDR1 LNHDA, CDR2 SQIVND (reference sequence). There are 15 residues in the CDR3. The CDR3 loop is CASSPAGFVGEKLFF. Written as DNA, the CDR3 is TGTGCCAGTAGTCCCGCCGGGTTCGTGGGAGAAAAACTGTTTTTT.

V usage is TRBV29-1 and J usage is TRBJ1-3; no clear D. V gave up 4 bases and J gave up 3 bases, with 4 bases separating them. There are 11 residues in the CDR3. CDR1 is SQVTM and CDR2 is ANQGSEA in the germline V gene. The CDR3 is CSVGVGNTIYF. DNA of the CDR3: TGCAGCGTTGGGGTTGGAAACACCATATATTTT.

Concerning this clone: This sequence may be a read error, since a much larger clone differs from it by one base. Within the sample, other DNA sequences also encode this same CDR3. The rearrangement links TRBV20-1 to TRBJ2-1; no firm D call. The CDR3 is 10 amino acids. The V end lost 4 bases, the J end lost 6 bases, and 4 bases lay between the germline ends. Germline V gene lookup returns CDR1 DFQATT and CDR2 SNEGSKA (reference sequence). CDR3 DNA: TGCAGTGCTACGATCAATGAGCAGTTCTTC. Encoded protein: CSATINEQFF.

The genes are TRBV6-1 and TRBJ1-2; D is possibly TRBD1 (5 bases). CDR3 length: 15 amino acids. The germline V gene encodes CDR1 MNHNS and CDR2 SASEGT. Trimming took off 1 base at V and 3 bases at J, with 12 bases between the two ends. The CDR3 is CASSEDPGPYYGYTF. CDR3 coding DNA: TGTGCCAGCAGTGAAGACCCGGGACCCTACTATGGCTACACCTTC.

The chain joins TRBV5-6 to TRBJ1-1; 7 bases agree with TRBD1. Germline V gene data show CDR1 as SGHDT and CDR2 as YYEEEE. The CDR3 sequence is 16 residues long. The trim removed 2 bases at V and 1 base at J, leaving 8 bases unmatched. The CDR3 sequence: CASSFWTGATNTEAFF. CDR3 nucleotides: TGTGCCAGCAGCTTCTGGACAGGCGCTACGAACACTGAAGCTTTCTTT. Using reference TRBV5-6 and TRBJ1-1 for the parts outside the CDR3, the full variable domain is DAGVTQSPTHLIKTRGQQVTLRCSPKSGHDTVSWYQQALGQGPQFIFQYYEEEERQRGNFPDRFSGHQFPNYSSELNVNALLLGDSALYLCASSFWTGATNTEAFFGQGTRLTVV.

Concerning this clone: A read error is possible here, since a much larger clone lies one base away. CDR3 nucleotides: TGTGCCATCAGCCTCAGCTCCTACAATGAGCAGTTCTTC. Translation gives CAISLSSYNEQFF. This chain links TRBV10-3 with TRBJ2-1; D remains ambiguous. CDR1 is ENHRY and CDR2 is SYGVKD in the germline V gene. This CDR3 is 13 amino acids long. Trimming left V 6 bases short and J 0 bases short, with 6 bases between.

V gene TRBV5-1 combines with J gene TRBJ1-2, with D unresolved. Between the trimmed V and J ends, which lost 0 bases and 6 bases, there was a span of 9 bases. Germline V gene sequence: CDR1 SGHRS, CDR2 YFSETQ. The CDR3 loop spans 13 amino acids. The CDR3 is CASSLEGYDGYTF. The CDR3 nucleotides are TGCGCCAGCAGCTTGGAAGGGTACGATGGCTACACCTTC.

This chain uses TRBV6-5 with TRBJ1-2; D gene ambiguous. The CDR3 length is 11 residues. The germline V and J ends were trimmed by 6 bases and 7 bases, with 9 bases remaining between them. Germline CDR1 reads MNHEY; CDR2 reads SVGAGI. The CDR3 here is CASRQNGGYTF. CDR3 DNA sequence: TGTGCCAGCAGGCAGAACGGTGGCTACACCTTC.

A few counts support this clone. V gene TRBV19 combines with J gene TRBJ2-1; 10 bases match TRBD1. The CDR3 contains 15 residues. Germline assignment: CDR1 LNHDA and CDR2 SQIVND (reference sequence). The V and J ends lost 10 bases and 4 bases, in that order; junction bases with no gene match: 10. This CDR3 is CATSAGTGVYNEQFF. CDR3 in DNA: TGTGCCACATCAGCCGGGACAGGGGTTTACAATGAGCAGTTCTTC. Variable domain in full (rest from reference TRBV19 and TRBJ2-1): DGGITQSPKYLFRKEGQNVTLSCEQNLNHDAMYWYRQDPGQGLRLIYYSQIVNDFQKGDIAEGYSVSREKKESFPLTVTSAQKNPTAFYLCATSAGTGVYNEQFFGPGTRLTVL.

The rearrangement uses TRBV28 and TRBJ2-7; tentatively, D is TRBD2 (5 bases). The V gene lost 8 bases and the J gene lost 0 bases, with 14 bases spanning the gap. Germline assignment: CDR1 MDHEN and CDR2 SYDVKM. This CDR3 spans 14 amino acids. The CDR3 nucleotides are TGTGCCAGCTCGCTAGCAGGTATCTCCTACGAGCAGTACTTC. The encoded protein is CASSLAGISYEQYF.

The chain employs TRBV7-6 and TRBJ2-1; D gene unclear. Trimming left V 1 base short and J 2 bases short, with 9 bases between. The germline V gene has CDR1 SGHVS and CDR2 FNYEAQ. This CDR3 spans 15 amino acids. In nucleotides, the CDR3 is TGTGCCAGCAGCTTAGGGGGTCCCGCCTACAATGAGCAGTTCTTC. It encodes CASSLGGPAYNEQFF. The variable domain in full, completed from reference TRBV7-6 and TRBJ2-1, reads GAGVSQSPRYKVTKRGQDVALRCDPISGHVSLYWYRQALGQGPEFLTYFNYEAQQDKSGLPNDRFSAERPEGSISTLTIQRTEQRDSAMYRCASSLGGPAYNEQFFGPGTRLTVL.

The rearrangement uses TRBV19 and TRBJ2-1; D possibly corresponds to TRBD2 (6 bases). The V end lost 4 bases, the J end lost 0 bases, and 10 bases lay between the germline ends. CDR1 is LNHDA, CDR2 SQIVND, per germline (reference sequence). The CDR3 has 15 residues. CDR3 nucleotides: TGTGCCAGTAGTAACCGGAGGGGCTCCTACAATGAGCAGTTCTTC. It yields the protein CASSNRRGSYNEQFF. Complete variable domain (other parts from reference TRBV19 and TRBJ2-1): DGGITQSPKYLFRKEGQNVTLSCEQNLNHDAMYWYRQDPGQGLRLIYYSQIVNDFQKGDIAEGYSVSREKKESFPLTVTSAQKNPTAFYLCASSNRRGSYNEQFFGPGTRLTVL.

This chain links TRBV28 with TRBJ2-7, with TRBD2 identical over 10 bases. This CDR3 spans 16 amino acids. The germline gives CDR1 MDHEN, CDR2 SYDVKM. V lost 5 bases and J lost 0; bases outside the gene matches: 7. The CDR3: CASSTPSSGSSYEQYF. The CDR3 coding sequence is TGTGCCAGCAGTACCCCCTCTAGCGGGAGCTCCTACGAGCAGTACTTC. The full variable domain, its missing parts supplied by reference TRBV28 and TRBJ2-7, is DVKVTQSSRYLVKRTGEKVFLECVQDMDHENMFWYRQDPGLGLRLIYFSYDVKMKEKGDIPEGYSVSREKKERFSLILESASTNQTSMYLCASSTPSSGSSYEQYFGPGTRLTVT.

This clone was seen once. This sequence joins TRBV7-9 and TRBJ2-5; no firm D call. The CDR3 length is 11 residues. Germline CDR1 SEHNR, CDR2 FQNEAQ (reference sequence). With 4 bases removed from V and 13 bases from J, the gap between germline ends came to 13 bases. CDR3 amino acids: CASSSGRRGYF. DNA for the CDR3: TGTGCCAGCAGCTCCGGACGGCGCGGGTACTTC. Looking up the rest from reference TRBV7-9 and TRBJ2-5 gives the full variable domain: DTGVSQNPRHKITKRGQNVTFRCDPISEHNRLYWYRQTLGQGPEFLTYFQNEAQLEKSRLLSDRFSAERPKGSFSTLEIQRTEQGDSAMYLCASSSGRRGYFGPGTRLLVL.

The table lists this clone with a few counts. The chain carries TRBV9 and TRBJ2-7, with D possibly TRBD1 on 5 matching bases. CDR1 SGDLS and CDR2 YYNGEE come from the germline V gene. The V gene lost 2 bases and the J gene lost 5 bases, with 17 bases spanning the gap. The CDR3 totals 15 residues. The CDR3 reads CASSVDGRVADEQYF. The CDR3 nucleotides read TGTGCCAGCAGCGTCGACGGCAGGGTGGCGGACGAGCAGTACTTC.

V and J are TRBV28 and TRBJ1-2, with a weak D call TRBD1 (6 bases). V gave up 3 bases and J gave up 8 bases, with 25 bases separating them. This CDR3 is built from 17 residues. The germline V gene encodes CDR1 MDHEN and CDR2 SYDVKM. The CDR3 DNA reads TGTGCCAGCAGTTTGACGGGGGCGACATCGTTCACTAGCGGCTACACCTTC. Translation gives CASSLTGATSFTSGYTF.

The chain uses TRBV19 and TRBJ1-3; unclear D gene. This CDR3 region has 16 residues. V was trimmed by 6 bases and J by 4 bases, leaving 19 bases between them. Germline V CDR1 and CDR2: LNHDA, SQIVND (reference sequence). The CDR3 DNA reads as TGTGCCAGTAGCTATAGGTGGTCAACCAAAGGAAACACCATATATTTT. Translating it yields CASSYRWSTKGNTIYF.

The chain recombines TRBV9 with TRBJ2-2; D remains unclear. Germline lookup yields CDR1 SGDLS and CDR2 YYNGEE. CDR3 length: 15 residues. The V gene lost 3 bases and the J gene lost 3 bases, with 12 bases spanning the gap. This CDR3 is CASSAPVGYTGELFF. The CDR3 DNA is TGTGCCAGCAGCGCTCCGGTGGGATACACCGGGGAGCTGTTTTTT. Looking up the rest from reference TRBV9 and TRBJ2-2 gives the full variable domain: DSGVTQTPKHLITATGQRVTLRCSPRSGDLSVYWYQQSLDQGLQFLIQYYNGEERAKGNILERFSAQQFPDLHSELNLSSLELGDSALYFCASSAPVGYTGELFFGEGSRLTVL.